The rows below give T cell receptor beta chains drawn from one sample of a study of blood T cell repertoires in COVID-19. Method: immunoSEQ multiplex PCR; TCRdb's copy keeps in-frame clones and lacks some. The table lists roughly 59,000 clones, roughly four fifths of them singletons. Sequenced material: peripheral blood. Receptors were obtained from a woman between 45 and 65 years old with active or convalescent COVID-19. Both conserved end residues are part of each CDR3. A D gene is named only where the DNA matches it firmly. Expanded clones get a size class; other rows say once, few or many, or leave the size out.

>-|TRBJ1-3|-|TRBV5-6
CASSSGAGNTIYF
TGTGCCAGCAGCTCGGGAGCTGGAAACACCATATATTTT
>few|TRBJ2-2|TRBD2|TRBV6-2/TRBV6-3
CASSYPSGSNTGELFF
TGTGCCAGCAGTTACCCTAGCGGGTCGAACACCGGGGAGCTGTTTTTT
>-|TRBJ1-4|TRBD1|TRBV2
CASSLDRGAHEKLFF
TGTGCCAGCAGTCTCGACAGGGGGGCTCATGAAAAACTGTTTTTT
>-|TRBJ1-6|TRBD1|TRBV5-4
CASSLSGQSTFNSPLHF
TGTGCCAGCAGCTTGTCGGGACAGTCCACCTTTAATTCACCCCTCCACTTT
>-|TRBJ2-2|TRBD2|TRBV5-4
CASSLKRETTGELFF
TGTGCCAGCAGCTTGAAGCGGGAGACAACCGGGGAGCTGTTTTTT
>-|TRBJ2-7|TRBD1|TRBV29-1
CSVVGQGIEQYF
TGCAGCGTTGTAGGACAGGGGATAGAGCAGTACTTC
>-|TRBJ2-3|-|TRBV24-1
CATSREFPDTQYF
TGTGCCACCAGTCGGGAGTTCCCAGATACGCAGTATTTT
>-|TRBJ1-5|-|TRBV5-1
CASSPWGDQPQHF
TGCGCCAGCAGCCCCTGGGGGGATCAGCCCCAGCATTTT
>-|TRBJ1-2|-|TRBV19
CASTPRGGGYTF
TGTGCCAGTACTCCGCGGGGGGGTGGCTACACCTTC
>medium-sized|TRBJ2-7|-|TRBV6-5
CASSSDTSYEQYF
TGTGCCAGCAGTTCGGACACTTCCTACGAGCAGTACTTC
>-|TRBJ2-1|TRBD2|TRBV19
CASSIGLAVGSLGEQFF
TGTGCCAGTAGTATCGGACTAGCGGTGGGGAGTCTGGGGGAGCAGTTCTTC
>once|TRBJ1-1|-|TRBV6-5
CASRDDLALEAFF
TGTGCCAGCAGGGACGACCTAGCCCTGGAAGCTTTCTTT
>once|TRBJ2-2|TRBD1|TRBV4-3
CASSYDRGRTGELFF
TGCGCCAGCAGCTATGACAGGGGTAGGACCGGGGAGCTGTTTTTT
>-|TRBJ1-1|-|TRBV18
CASSPKADTEAFF
TGTGCCAGCTCACCAAAGGCGGACACTGAAGCTTTCTTT
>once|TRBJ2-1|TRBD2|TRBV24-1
CATSGTSGKGSSYNEQFF
TGTGCCACCAGTGGGACTAGCGGGAAAGGGAGCTCCTACAATGAGCAGTTCTTC
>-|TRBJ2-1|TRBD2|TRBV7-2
CASSLRLGGTSGYNEQFF
TGTGCCAGCAGCTTAAGGTTAGGAGGGACTAGCGGATACAATGAGCAGTTCTTC
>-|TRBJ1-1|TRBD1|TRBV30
CAWRPRTGSNTEAFF
TGTGCCTGGAGGCCACGGACAGGGTCGAACACTGAAGCTTTCTTT
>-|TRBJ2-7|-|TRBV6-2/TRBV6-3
CASSLLGYEQYF
TGTGCCAGCAGTCTTCTAGGCTACGAGCAGTACTTC
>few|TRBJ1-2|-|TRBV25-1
CASVSPNYGYTF
TGTGCCAGCGTCTCCCCCAACTATGGCTACACCTTC
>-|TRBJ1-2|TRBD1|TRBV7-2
CASSSPGQGFNYGYTF
TGTGCCAGCAGCTCCCCGGGACAGGGGTTTAACTATGGCTACACCTTC
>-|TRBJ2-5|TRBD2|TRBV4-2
CASSQSGRAPQETQYF
TGTGCCAGCAGCCAGAGCGGGAGGGCCCCCCAAGAGACCCAGTACTTC
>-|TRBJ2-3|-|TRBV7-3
CASSPVGSAGTDTQYF
TGTGCCAGCAGCCCCGTTGGGTCAGCGGGCACAGATACGCAGTATTTT
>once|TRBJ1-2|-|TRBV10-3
CAISEGLLRTNYGYTF
TGTGCCATCAGTGAGGGCCTTTTGAGGACTAACTATGGCTACACCTTC
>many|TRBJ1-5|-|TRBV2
CASKRGGEPQHF
TGTGCCAGCAAAAGGGGGGGTGAGCCCCAGCATTTT
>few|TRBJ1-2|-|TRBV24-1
CATSDRHLYGYTF
TGTGCCACCAGTGATAGACACCTCTATGGCTACACCTTC
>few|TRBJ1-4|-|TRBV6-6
CASCGATNEKLFF
TGTGCCAGCTGCGGAGCAACTAATGAAAAACTGTTTTTT
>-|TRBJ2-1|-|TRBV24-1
CATSGVRPSFNEQFF
TGTGCCACCAGTGGCGTGAGGCCCTCCTTCAATGAGCAGTTCTTC
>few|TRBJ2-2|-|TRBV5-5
CASSFRSVNTGELFF
TGTGCCAGCAGCTTTCGGTCCGTCAACACCGGGGAGCTGTTTTTT
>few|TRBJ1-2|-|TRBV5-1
CASSLTGSANYGYTF
TGCGCCAGCAGCTTAACAGGCTCAGCTAACTATGGCTACACCTTC
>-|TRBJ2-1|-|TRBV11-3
CASSPDSGSYNEQFF
TGTGCCAGCAGTCCGGACTCGGGCTCCTACAATGAGCAGTTCTTC
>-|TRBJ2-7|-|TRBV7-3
CASSSQGGDEQYF
TGTGCCAGCAGCTCACAAGGAGGCGACGAGCAGTACTTC
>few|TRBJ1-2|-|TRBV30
CAWRRRGGGYTF
TGTGCCTGGAGACGTCGTGGGGGCGGCTACACCTTC
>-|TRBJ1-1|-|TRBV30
CAWSVLGMGNTEAFF
TGTGCCTGGAGTGTACTAGGGATGGGGAACACTGAAGCTTTCTTT
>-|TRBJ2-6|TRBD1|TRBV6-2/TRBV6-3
CASSYGTGVFSGANVLTF
TGTGCCAGCAGTTACGGGACAGGTGTTTTCTCTGGGGCCAACGTCCTGACTTTC
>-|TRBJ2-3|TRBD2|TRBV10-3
CAISERASGADTQYF
TGTGCCATCAGTGAAAGGGCTAGCGGAGCAGATACGCAGTATTTT
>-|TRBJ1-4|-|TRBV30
CAWNRQAATNEKLFF
TGTGCCTGGAACCGACAGGCCGCAACTAATGAAAAACTGTTTTTT
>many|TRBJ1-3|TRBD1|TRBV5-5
CASSLGDRAGNTIYF
TGTGCCAGCAGCTTGGGGGACAGAGCTGGAAACACCATATATTTT
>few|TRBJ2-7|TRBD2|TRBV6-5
CASRNGGSRWEQYF
TGTGCCAGCCGTAATGGCGGGAGTAGGTGGGAGCAGTACTTC
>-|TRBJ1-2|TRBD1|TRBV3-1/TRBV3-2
CASSPGTVANYGYTF
TGTGCCAGCAGCCCAGGGACAGTCGCTAACTATGGCTACACCTTC